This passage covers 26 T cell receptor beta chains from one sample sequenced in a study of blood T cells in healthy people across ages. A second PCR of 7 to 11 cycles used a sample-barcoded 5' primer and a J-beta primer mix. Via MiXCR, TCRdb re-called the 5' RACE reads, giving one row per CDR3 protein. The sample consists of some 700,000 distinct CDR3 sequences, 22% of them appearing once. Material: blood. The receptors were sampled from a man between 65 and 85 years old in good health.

The CDR3 coding sequence is TGCAGTGCTTTCGACGGACAGGGGAAACATGGCTACACCTTC. It translates to CSAFDGQGKHGYTF. The chain uses TRBV20-1 and TRBJ1-2, with 9 positions matching TRBD1. The CDR3 is 14 residues long. After removal of 5 bases from V and 6 bases from J, the junction contained 10 bases not matched to a gene. Germline values: CDR1 DFQATT, CDR2 SNEGSKA (reference sequence).

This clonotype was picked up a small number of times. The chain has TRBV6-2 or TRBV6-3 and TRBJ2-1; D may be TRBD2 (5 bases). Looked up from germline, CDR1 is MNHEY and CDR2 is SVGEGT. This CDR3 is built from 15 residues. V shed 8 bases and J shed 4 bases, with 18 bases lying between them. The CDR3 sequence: CASPQSGLTYNEQFF. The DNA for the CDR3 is TGTGCCAGCCCCCAGTCCGGACTGACTTACAATGAGCAGTTCTTC.

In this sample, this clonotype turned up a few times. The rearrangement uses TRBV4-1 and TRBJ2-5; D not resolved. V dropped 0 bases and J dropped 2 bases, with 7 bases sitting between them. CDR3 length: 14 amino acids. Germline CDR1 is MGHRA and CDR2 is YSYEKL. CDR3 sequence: CASSQDMQQETQYF. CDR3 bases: TGCGCCAGCAGCCAAGATATGCAGCAAGAGACCCAGTACTTC.

CDR3 sequence reads: CASSYQQGGIQYF. In DNA, the CDR3 is TGTGCCAGCAGTTATCAACAGGGAGGCATTCAGTACTTC. The V gene is TRBV6-6, the J gene TRBJ2-4; D may match TRBD1 or TRBD2 (6 bases each). From germline, CDR1 is MNHNY and CDR2 SVGAGI (reference sequence). The CDR3 extends over 13 amino acids. V gave up 3 bases and J gave up 9 bases, with 12 bases separating them.

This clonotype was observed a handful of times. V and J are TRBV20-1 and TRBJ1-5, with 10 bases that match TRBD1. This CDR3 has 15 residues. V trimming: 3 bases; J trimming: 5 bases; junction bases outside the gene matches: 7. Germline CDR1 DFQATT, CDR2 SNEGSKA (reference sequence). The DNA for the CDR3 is TGCAGTGCTAGGACGACAGGGGGCGGCGATCAGCCCCAGCATTTT. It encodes CSARTTGGGDQPQHF.

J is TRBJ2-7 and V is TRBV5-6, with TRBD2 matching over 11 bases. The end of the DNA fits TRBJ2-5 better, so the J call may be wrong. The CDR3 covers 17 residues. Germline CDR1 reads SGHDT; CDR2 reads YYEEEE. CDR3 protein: CASSLTASGRNKETQYF. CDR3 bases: TGTGCCAGCAGCTTAACCGCTAGCGGGAGGAACAAAGAGACCCAGTACTTC.

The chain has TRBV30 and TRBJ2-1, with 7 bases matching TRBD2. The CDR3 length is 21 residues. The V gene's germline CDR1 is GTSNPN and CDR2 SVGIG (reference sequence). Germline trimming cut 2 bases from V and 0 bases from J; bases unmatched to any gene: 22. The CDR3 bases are TGTGCCTGGAGTTCATACAACGGACTAGTGGGAGTTCCCCTCTCCTACAATGAGCAGTTCTTC. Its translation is CAWSSYNGLVGVPLSYNEQFF.

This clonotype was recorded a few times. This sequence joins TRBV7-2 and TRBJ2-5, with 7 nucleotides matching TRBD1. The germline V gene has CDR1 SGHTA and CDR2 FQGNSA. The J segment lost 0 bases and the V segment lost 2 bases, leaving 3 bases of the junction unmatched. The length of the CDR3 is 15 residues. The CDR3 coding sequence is TGTGCCAGCAGCTTATCCAGGGGGAACCAAGAGACCCAGTACTTC. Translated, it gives CASSLSRGNQETQYF.

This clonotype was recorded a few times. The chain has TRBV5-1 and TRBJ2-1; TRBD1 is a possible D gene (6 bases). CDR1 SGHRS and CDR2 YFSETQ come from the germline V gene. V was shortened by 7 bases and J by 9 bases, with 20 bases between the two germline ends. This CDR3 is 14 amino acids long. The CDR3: CASGEGVSLGEQFF. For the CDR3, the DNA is TGCGCCAGCGGAGAGGGGGTTAGTTTGGGTGAGCAGTTCTTC.

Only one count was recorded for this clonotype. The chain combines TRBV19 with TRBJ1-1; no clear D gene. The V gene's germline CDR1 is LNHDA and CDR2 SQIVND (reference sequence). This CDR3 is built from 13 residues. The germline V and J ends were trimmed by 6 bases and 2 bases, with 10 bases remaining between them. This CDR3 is CASSTIINTEAFF. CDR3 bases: TGTGCCAGTAGCACCATAATTAACACTGAAGCTTTCTTT.

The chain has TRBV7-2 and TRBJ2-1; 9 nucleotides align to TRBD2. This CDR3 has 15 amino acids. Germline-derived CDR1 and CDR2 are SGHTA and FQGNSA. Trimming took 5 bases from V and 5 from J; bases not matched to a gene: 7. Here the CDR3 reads CASSPYERGDNEQFF. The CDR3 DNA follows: TGTGCCAGCAGCCCCTATGAGCGGGGGGACAATGAGCAGTTCTTC.

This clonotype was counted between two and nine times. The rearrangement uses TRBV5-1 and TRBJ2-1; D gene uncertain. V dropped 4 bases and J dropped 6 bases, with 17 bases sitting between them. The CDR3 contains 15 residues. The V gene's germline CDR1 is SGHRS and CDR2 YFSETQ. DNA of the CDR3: TGCGCCAGCAGCCCAGAAAACCGCCGATTCAATGAGCAGTTCTTC. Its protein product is CASSPENRRFNEQFF. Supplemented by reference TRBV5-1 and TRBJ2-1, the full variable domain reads KAGVTQTPRYLIKTRGQQVTLSCSPISGHRSVSWYQQTPGQGLQFLFEYFSETQRNKGNFPGRFSGRQFSNSRSEMNVSTLELGDSALYLCASSPENRRFNEQFFGPGTRLTVL.

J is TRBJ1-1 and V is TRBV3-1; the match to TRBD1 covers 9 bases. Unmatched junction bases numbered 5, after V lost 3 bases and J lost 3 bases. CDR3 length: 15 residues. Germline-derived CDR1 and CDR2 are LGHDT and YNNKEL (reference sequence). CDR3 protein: CASSHPGQGDTEAFF. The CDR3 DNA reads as TGTGCCAGCAGCCACCCGGGACAGGGTGACACTGAAGCTTTCTTT.

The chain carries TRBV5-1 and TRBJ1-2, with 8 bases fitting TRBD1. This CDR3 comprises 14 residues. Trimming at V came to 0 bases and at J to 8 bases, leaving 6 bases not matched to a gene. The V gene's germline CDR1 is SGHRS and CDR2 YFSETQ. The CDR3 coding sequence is TGCGCCAGCAGCTTGGGACAGGGGCCGCGCGGCTACACCTTC. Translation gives CASSLGQGPRGYTF.

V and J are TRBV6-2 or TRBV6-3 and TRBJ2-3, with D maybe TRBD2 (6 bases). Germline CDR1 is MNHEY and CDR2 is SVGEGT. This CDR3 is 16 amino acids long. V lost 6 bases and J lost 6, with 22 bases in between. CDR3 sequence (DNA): TGTGCCAGCAGCTACCTCAGCGGAGGGATCTTTGATACGCAGTATTTT. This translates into CASSYLSGGIFDTQYF.

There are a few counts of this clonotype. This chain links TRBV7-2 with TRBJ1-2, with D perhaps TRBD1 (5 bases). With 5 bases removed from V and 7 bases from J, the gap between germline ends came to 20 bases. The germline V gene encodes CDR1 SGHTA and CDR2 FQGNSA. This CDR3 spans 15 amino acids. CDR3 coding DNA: TGTGCCAGCAGCCCCCAGGGAGGCTCGAAAGGTGGCTACACCTTC. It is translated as CASSPQGGSKGGYTF.

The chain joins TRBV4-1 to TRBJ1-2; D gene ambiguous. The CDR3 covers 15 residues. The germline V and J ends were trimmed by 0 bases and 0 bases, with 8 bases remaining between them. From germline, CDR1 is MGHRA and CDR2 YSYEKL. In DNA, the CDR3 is TGCGCCAGCAGCCAAGATAGAAGGGCTAACTATGGCTACACCTTC. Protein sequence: CASSQDRRANYGYTF.

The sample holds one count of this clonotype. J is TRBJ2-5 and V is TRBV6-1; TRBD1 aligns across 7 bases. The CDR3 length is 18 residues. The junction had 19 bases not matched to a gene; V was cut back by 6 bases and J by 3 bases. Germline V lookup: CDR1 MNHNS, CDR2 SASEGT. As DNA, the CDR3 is TGTGCCAGCAGAGAAACCCGGGACAGAGGGTTCCATGAAGAGACCCAGTACTTC. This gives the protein CASRETRDRGFHEETQYF.

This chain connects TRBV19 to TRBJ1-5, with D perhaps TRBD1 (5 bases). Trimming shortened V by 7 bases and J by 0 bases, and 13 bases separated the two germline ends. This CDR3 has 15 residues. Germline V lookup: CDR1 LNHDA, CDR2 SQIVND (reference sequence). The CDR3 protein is CASIEGIYSNQPQHF. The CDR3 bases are TGTGCCAGTATAGAGGGGATCTATAGCAATCAGCCCCAGCATTTT.

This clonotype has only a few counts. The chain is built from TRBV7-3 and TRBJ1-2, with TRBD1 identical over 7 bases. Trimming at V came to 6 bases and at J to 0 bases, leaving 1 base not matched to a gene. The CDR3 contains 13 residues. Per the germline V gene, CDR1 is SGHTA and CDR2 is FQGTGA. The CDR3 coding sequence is TGTGCCAGCAGTAGGGGGCCTAACTATGGCTACACCTTC. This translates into CASSRGPNYGYTF.

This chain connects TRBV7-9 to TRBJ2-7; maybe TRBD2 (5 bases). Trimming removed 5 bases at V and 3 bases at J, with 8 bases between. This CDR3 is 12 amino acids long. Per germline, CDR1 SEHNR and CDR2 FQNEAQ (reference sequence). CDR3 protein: CASSAGLYEQYV. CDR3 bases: TGTGCCAGCAGCGCTGGACTCTACGAGCAGTACGTC.

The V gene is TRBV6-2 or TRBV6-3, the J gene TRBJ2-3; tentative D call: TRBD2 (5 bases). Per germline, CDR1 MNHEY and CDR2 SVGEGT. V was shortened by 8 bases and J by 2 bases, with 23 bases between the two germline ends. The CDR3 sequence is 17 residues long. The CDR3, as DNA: TGTGCCAGCTCCTCCTTAACTCAACCGGGAAACACAGATACGCAGTATTTT. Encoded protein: CASSSLTQPGNTDTQYF.

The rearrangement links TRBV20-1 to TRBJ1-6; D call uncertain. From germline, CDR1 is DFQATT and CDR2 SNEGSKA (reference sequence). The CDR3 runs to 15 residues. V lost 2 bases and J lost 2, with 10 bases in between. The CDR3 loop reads CSARKGPAYNSPLHF. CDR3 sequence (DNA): TGCAGTGCTAGAAAAGGGCCGGCCTATAATTCACCCCTCCACTTT.

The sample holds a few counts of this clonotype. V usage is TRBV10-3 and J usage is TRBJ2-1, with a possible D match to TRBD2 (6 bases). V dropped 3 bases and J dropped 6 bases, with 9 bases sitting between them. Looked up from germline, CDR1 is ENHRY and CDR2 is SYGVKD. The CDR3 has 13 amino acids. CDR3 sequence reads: CAISEGRSNEQFF. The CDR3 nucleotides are TGTGCCATCAGTGAAGGGAGGAGCAATGAGCAGTTCTTC.

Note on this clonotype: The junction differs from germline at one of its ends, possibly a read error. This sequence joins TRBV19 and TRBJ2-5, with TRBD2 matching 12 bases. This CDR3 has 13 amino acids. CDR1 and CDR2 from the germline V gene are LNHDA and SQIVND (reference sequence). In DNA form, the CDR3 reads TGTGCCAGTAGTATCTCTAGCGGGGGGGCCGAGTTCTTC. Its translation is CASSISSGGAEFF.

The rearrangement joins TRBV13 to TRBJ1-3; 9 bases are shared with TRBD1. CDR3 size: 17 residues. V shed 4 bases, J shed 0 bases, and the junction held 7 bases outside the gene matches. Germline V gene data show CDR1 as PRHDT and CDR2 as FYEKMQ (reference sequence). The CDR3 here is CASSSLTGGISGNTIYF. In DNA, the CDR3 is TGTGCCAGCAGCTCCCTGACAGGGGGAATCTCTGGAAACACCATATATTTT. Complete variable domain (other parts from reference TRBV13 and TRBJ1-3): AAGVIQSPRHLIKEKRETATLKCYPIPRHDTVYWYQQGPGQDPQFLISFYEKMQSDKGSIPDRFSAQQFSDYHSELNMSSLELGDSALYFCASSSLTGGISGNTIYFGEGSWLTVV.